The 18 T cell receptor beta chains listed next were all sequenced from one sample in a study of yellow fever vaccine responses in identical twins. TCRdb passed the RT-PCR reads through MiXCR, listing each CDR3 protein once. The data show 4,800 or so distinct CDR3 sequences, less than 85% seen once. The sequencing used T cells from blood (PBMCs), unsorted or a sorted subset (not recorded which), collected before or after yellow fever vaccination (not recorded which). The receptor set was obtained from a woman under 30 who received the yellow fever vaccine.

CDR3 region: CASSLPTAGFTDTQYF. CDR3 nucleotide sequence: TGTGCCAGCAGCCTTCCGACCGCGGGGTTCACAGATACGCAGTATTTT. This rearrangement joins TRBV11-3 to TRBJ2-3; possible D gene TRBD2, 6 bases. CDR3 length: 16 amino acids. CDR1 and CDR2 from the germline V gene are SGHNT and YENEEA. V was shortened by 5 bases and J by 2 bases, with 17 bases between the two germline ends.

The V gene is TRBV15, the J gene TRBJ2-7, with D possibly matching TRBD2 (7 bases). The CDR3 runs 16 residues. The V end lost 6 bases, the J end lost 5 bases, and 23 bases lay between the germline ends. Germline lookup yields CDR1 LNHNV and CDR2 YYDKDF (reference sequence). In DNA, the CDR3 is TGTGCCACCAGTACAACTAGGGGGGGCAACGTCGACGAGCAGTACTTC. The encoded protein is CATSTTRGGNVDEQYF.

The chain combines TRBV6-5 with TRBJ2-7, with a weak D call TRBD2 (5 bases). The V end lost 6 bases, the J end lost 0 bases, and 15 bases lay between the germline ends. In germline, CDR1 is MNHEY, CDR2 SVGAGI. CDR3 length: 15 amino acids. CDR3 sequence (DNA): TGTGCCAGCAGCTCAGTTCGAGGGCCCTCCTACGAGCAGTACTTC. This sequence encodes CASSSVRGPSYEQYF.

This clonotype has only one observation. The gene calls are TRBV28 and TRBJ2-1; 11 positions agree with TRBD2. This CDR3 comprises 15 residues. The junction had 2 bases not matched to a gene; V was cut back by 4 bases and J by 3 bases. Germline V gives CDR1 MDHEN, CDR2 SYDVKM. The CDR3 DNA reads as TGTGCCAGCAGTTCCGGGACTAGCGGCTACAATGAGCAGTTCTTC. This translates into CASSSGTSGYNEQFF.

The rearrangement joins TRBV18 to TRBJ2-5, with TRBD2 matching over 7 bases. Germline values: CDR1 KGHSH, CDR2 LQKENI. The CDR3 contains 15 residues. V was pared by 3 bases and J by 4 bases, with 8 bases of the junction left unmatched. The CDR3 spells CASSPGEGGRETQYF. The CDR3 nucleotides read TGTGCCAGCTCACCGGGGGAGGGAGGAAGAGAGACCCAGTACTTC.

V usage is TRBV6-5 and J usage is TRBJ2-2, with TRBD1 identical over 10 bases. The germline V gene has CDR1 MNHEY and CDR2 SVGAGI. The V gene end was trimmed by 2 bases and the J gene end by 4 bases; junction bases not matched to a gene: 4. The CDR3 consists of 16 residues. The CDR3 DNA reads TGTGCCAGCAGTTACCTGGGACAGGGGAGCACCGGGGAGCTGTTTTTT. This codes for CASSYLGQGSTGELFF.

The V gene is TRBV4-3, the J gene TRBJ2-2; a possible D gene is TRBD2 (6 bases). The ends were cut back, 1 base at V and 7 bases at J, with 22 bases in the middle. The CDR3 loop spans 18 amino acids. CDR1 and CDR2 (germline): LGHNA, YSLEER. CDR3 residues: CASSQAPLSGDLGGELFF. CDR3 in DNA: TGCGCCAGCAGCCAAGCGCCCCTGTCGGGGGACCTCGGCGGGGAGCTGTTTTTT.

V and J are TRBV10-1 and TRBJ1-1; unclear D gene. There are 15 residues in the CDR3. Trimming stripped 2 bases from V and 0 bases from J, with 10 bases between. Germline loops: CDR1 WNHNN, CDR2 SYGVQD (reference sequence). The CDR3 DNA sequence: TGCGCCAGCAGTGAGGGTGCAGGTGTGAACACTGAAGCTTTCTTT. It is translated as CASSEGAGVNTEAFF.

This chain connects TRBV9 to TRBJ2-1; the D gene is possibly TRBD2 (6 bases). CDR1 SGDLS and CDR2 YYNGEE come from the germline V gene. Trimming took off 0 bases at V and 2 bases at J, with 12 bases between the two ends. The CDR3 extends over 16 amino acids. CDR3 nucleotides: TGTGCCAGCAGCGTAGGAGGACTACTACCCTACAATGAGCAGTTCTTC. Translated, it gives CASSVGGLLPYNEQFF.

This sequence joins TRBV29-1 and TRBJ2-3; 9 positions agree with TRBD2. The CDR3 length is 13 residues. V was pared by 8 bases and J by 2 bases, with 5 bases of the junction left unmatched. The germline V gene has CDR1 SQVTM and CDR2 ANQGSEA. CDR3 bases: TGCAGCACTCTAGCGGGGTACACAGATACGCAGTATTTT. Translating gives CSTLAGYTDTQYF.

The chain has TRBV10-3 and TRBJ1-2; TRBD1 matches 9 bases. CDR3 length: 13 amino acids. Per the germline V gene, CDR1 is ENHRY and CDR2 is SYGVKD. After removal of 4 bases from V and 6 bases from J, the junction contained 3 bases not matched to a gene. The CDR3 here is CAISGTGVHGYTF. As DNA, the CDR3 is TGTGCCATCAGTGGGACAGGGGTTCATGGCTACACCTTC.

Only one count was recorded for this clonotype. CDR3 coding DNA: TGTGCCAGCAGCTTGTTGGCAAACGAGCAGTACTTC. Translated: CASSLLANEQYF. The gene calls are TRBV5-4 and TRBJ2-7; D unclear. V shed 1 base and J shed 5 bases, with 7 bases lying between them. Germline V lookup: CDR1 SGHNT, CDR2 YYREEE (reference sequence). The CDR3 contains 12 residues.

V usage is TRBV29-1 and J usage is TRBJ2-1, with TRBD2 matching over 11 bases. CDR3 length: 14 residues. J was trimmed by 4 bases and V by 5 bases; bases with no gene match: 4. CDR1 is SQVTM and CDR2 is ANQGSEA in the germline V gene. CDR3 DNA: TGCAGCGTTAAGACTAGCGGGATGTACAATGAGCAGTTCTTC. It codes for CSVKTSGMYNEQFF.

CDR3 loop: CASSERATLYEQYF. For the CDR3, the DNA is TGTGCCAGCAGTGAGAGAGCGACCCTCTACGAGCAGTACTTC. This chain uses TRBV6-1 with TRBJ2-7; no definite D call. CDR3 size: 14 residues. The V end was cut by 3 bases, the J end by 3 bases, with 12 bases between. Germline assignment: CDR1 MNHNS and CDR2 SASEGT.

CDR3 sequence (DNA): TGTGCCAGCAGCTTGTCGGGGATCTATAATTCACCCCTCCACTTT. Protein sequence: CASSLSGIYNSPLHF. The V call is TRBV5-4, the J call TRBJ1-6; D ambiguous. CDR3 length: 15 residues. CDR1 is SGHNT, CDR2 YYREEE, per germline (reference sequence). The ends were cut back, 1 base at V and 3 bases at J, with 8 bases in the middle.

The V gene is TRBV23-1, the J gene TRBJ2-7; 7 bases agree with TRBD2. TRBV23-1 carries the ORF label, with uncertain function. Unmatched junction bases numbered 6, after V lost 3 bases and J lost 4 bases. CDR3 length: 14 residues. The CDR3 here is CASSQNLAAYEQYF. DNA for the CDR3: TGCGCCAGCAGTCAGAACCTAGCGGCTTACGAGCAGTACTTC.

Here the CDR3 reads CATATGGGYNEQFF. DNA for the CDR3: TGTGCCACCGCCACGGGCGGTGGCTACAATGAGCAGTTCTTC. The chain couples TRBV15 to TRBJ2-1; D remains ambiguous. Germline V lookup: CDR1 LNHNV, CDR2 YYDKDF (reference sequence). V lost 8 bases and J 3 bases, leaving 14 bases between the germline ends. The CDR3 is made up of 14 amino acids.

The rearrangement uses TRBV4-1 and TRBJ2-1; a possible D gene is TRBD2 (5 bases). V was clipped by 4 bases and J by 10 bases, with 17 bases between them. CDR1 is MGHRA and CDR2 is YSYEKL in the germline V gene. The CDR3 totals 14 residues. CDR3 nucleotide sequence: TGCGCCAGCAGCCTAAAACTGGGAGCAGAGGAGCAGTTCTTC. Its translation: CASSLKLGAEEQFF.